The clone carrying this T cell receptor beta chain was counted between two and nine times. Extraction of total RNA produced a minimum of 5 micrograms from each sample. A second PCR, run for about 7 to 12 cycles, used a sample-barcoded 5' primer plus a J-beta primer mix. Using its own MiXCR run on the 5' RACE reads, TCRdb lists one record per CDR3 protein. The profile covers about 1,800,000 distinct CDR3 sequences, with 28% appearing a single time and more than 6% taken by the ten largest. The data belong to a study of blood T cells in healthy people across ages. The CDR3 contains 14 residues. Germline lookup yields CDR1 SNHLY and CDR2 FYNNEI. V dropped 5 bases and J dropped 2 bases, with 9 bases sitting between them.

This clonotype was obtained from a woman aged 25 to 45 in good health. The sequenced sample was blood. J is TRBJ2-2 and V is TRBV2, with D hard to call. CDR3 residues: CASSKEKNTGELFF. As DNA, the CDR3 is TGTGCCAGCAGTAAGGAAAAAAACACCGGGGAGCTGTTTTTT.